This TCR beta chain stems from a study of blood T cells in healthy people across ages. Study-wide findings and caveats: The recorded TCR beta diversity per million T cells decreased in a roughly linear manner with age.

As regards this clonotype: Antigen specificity is unknown.

A second PCR of about 7 to 12 cycles used a sample-barcoded 5' primer and a J-beta primer mix. Using its own MiXCR run on the 5' RACE reads, TCRdb lists one record per CDR3 protein. This sample has some 1 million distinct CDR3 sequences, with 45% found just once. Trimming took 5 bases from V and 6 from J, leaving 13 bases between them. This CDR3 comprises 13 residues. Germline CDR1 and CDR2: SEHNR and FQNEAQ (reference sequence). The sequence derives from a woman aged 60 to 75 in good health. The sequencing sample was made of blood. The chain carries TRBV7-9 and TRBJ1-2; a weak D match, TRBD1 (6 bases). The CDR3 nucleotides read TGTGCCAGCAGCCGGACAGTAAGGGATGGCTACACCTTC. It is translated as CASSRTVRDGYTF.